A single sample gave rise to the 31 T cell receptor beta chains below, sequenced in a study of shared clonotypes between healthy human individuals. Naive CD8 cells lacked CD45RO and underwent positive selection for CCR7, leaving out terminally differentiated effector memory CD45RA+ cells. The repertoire was sequenced with immunoSEQ multiplex PCR; TCRdb's copy has only in-frame clones and lacks some. Of some 580,000 clones listed, about 98% are singletons. The sample was naive CD8+ T cells sorted from blood. These receptors all come from a man between 25 and 39 years old in good health.

The gene calls are TRBV19 and TRBJ2-2, with 7 bases fitting TRBD2. The germline V gene encodes CDR1 LNHDA and CDR2 SQIVND (reference sequence). CDR3 length: 15 amino acids. The ends lost 8 bases at V and 4 bases at J; junction bases unmatched: 10. As DNA, the CDR3 is TGTGCCAGTCAGTCCAGCGGGACGGTCACCGGGGAGCTGTTTTTT. It yields the protein CASQSSGTVTGELFF.

The chain uses TRBV5-1 and TRBJ1-1; D might be TRBD1 (5 bases). V was shortened by 4 bases and J by 5 bases, with 21 bases between the two germline ends. The CDR3 has 16 amino acids. Looked up from germline, CDR1 is SGHRS and CDR2 is YFSETQ. In DNA form, the CDR3 reads TGCGCCAGCAGCAACCACAGATGGGGGAGGGGAACTGAAGCTTTCTTT. Translated: CASSNHRWGRGTEAFF.

The chain joins TRBV4-1 to TRBJ2-1; no clear D. Germline V CDR1 and CDR2: MGHRA, YSYEKL. Trimming took 4 bases from V and 2 from J, leaving 15 bases between them. The CDR3 covers 16 residues. The CDR3 loop is CASSPLEGRTYNEQFF. The CDR3 DNA sequence: TGCGCCAGCAGCCCCTTGGAAGGGCGTACCTACAATGAGCAGTTCTTC.

The gene calls are TRBV4-1 and TRBJ2-3; no reliable D call. CDR3 length: 12 residues. Trimming cost V 1 base and J 5 bases, with 4 bases left between them. Looked up from germline, CDR1 is MGHRA and CDR2 is YSYEKL. CDR3 residues: CASSQGLDTQYF. The CDR3 nucleotides are TGCGCCAGCAGCCAAGGGTTAGATACGCAGTATTTT.

The genes are TRBV13 and TRBJ2-2; unclear D gene. V lost 2 bases to trimming and J lost 6 bases, with 4 bases between them. The germline V gene has CDR1 PRHDT and CDR2 FYEKMQ (reference sequence). This CDR3 is 12 amino acids long. CDR3 region: CASSLIAGELFF. The CDR3 nucleotides read TGTGCCAGCAGCTTAATAGCCGGGGAGCTGTTTTTT.

The gene calls are TRBV30 and TRBJ1-1; unclear D gene. CDR1 and CDR2 from the germline V gene are GTSNPN and SVGIG (reference sequence). The V and J ends lost 4 bases and 14 bases respectively, with 23 bases between them. This CDR3 has 13 residues. CDR3 bases: TGTGCCTGGACCAAGTGGCTTTCTGTCGAGGTATTCTTT. The encoded protein is CAWTKWLSVEVFF.

This clone was observed once. The chain joins TRBV5-4 to TRBJ2-1, with D uncertain. Germline V gene data show CDR1 as SGHNT and CDR2 as YYREEE (reference sequence). There are 14 residues in the CDR3. With 2 bases removed from V and 1 base from J, the gap between germline ends came to 7 bases. CDR3 DNA: TGTGCCAGCAGCTTCCTGGATTCCTACAATGAGCAGTTCTTC. This encodes CASSFLDSYNEQFF.

The chain joins TRBV7-2 to TRBJ2-1; 11 nucleotides match TRBD2. The germline gives CDR1 SGHTA, CDR2 FQGNSA. The CDR3 has 19 amino acids. V trimming: 2 bases; J trimming: 2 bases; junction bases outside the gene matches: 11. The CDR3 region is CASSLQVGAGLAAYNEQFF. The CDR3 DNA sequence: TGTGCCAGCAGCTTACAGGTCGGGGCGGGACTAGCGGCCTACAATGAGCAGTTCTTC. The full variable domain, with the rest looked up from reference TRBV7-2 and TRBJ2-1, is GAGVSQSPSNKVTEKGKDVELRCDPISGHTALYWYRQSLGQGLEFLIYFQGNSAPDKSGLPSDRFSAERTGGSVSTLTIQRTQQEDSAVYLCASSLQVGAGLAAYNEQFFGPGTRLTVL.

The genes are TRBV27 and TRBJ2-7; D gene unclear. The V end lost 5 bases, the J end lost 2 bases, and 4 bases lay between the germline ends. CDR1 and CDR2 (germline): MNHEY, SMNVEV (reference sequence). The CDR3 runs 11 residues. DNA for the CDR3: TGTGCCAGCAGTGGCCCCTACGAGCAGTACTTC. Translating gives CASSGPYEQYF.

The chain carries TRBV7-9 and TRBJ2-7, with TRBD2 identical over 14 bases. V was clipped by 5 bases and J by 2 bases; unmatched bases: 5. The CDR3 runs to 16 residues. From germline, CDR1 is SEHNR and CDR2 FQNEAQ (reference sequence). The CDR3 DNA reads as TGTGCCAGCAGCGTGGGACTAGCGGGAGTACCCTACGAGCAGTACTTC. Translated, it gives CASSVGLAGVPYEQYF.

The chain employs TRBV5-6 and TRBJ2-1, with D possibly being TRBD2 (6 bases). Germline CDR1 and CDR2: SGHDT and YYEEEE. The V end was cut by 5 bases, the J end by 10 bases, with 16 bases between. This CDR3 is built from 13 residues. CDR3 sequence reads: CASRHSSVGEQFF. In nucleotides, the CDR3 is TGTGCCAGCAGGCATTCTAGCGTAGGGGAGCAGTTCTTC.

The V gene is TRBV7-8, the J gene TRBJ2-2; 7 bases match TRBD2. CDR1 and CDR2 from the germline V gene are SGHVS and FQNEAQ. The CDR3 extends over 14 amino acids. The J segment lost 5 bases and the V segment lost 6 bases, leaving 6 bases of the junction unmatched. The DNA of the CDR3 is TGTGCCAGCAGGAGCGGGATACAAACCGGGGAGCTGTTTTTT. This gives the protein CASRSGIQTGELFF.

The rearrangement links TRBV9 to TRBJ2-1, with a weak D call TRBD2 (5 bases). The CDR3 is made up of 19 amino acids. V was pared by 0 bases and J by 0 bases, with 19 bases between. Per the germline V gene, CDR1 is SGDLS and CDR2 is YYNGEE. The CDR3 is CASSVEAVKIMSSYNEQFF. CDR3 bases: TGTGCCAGCAGCGTAGAAGCGGTCAAAATTATGAGCTCCTACAATGAGCAGTTCTTC.

This sequence joins TRBV9 and TRBJ2-4; TRBD2 might be the D (6 bases). The germline gives CDR1 SGDLS, CDR2 YYNGEE. Trimming cost V 2 bases and J 3 bases, with 9 bases left between them. The CDR3 has 14 residues. CDR3 coding DNA: TGTGCCAGCAGCGTTGACGGGGGCAAAAACATTCAGTACTTC. Translated: CASSVDGGKNIQYF.

The CDR3 region is CASSEDRGGQETQYF. In nucleotides, the CDR3 is TGTGCCAGCAGCGAGGACAGGGGTGGACAAGAGACCCAGTACTTC. The chain has TRBV5-4 and TRBJ2-5, with TRBD1 identical over 9 bases. J lost 2 bases, V lost 4 bases, and 6 bases had no gene match. Looked up from germline, CDR1 is SGHNT and CDR2 is YYREEE (reference sequence). The CDR3 runs to 15 residues.

The chain combines TRBV2 with TRBJ2-7, with TRBD2 identical over 12 bases. From germline, CDR1 is SNHLY and CDR2 FYNNEI. J lost 9 bases, V lost 0 bases, and 12 bases had no gene match. The CDR3 is 17 amino acids. The CDR3 region has the DNA TGTGCCAGCAGTGAAGCGCAGTTCAGACTAGCGGGAGAGGTGCAGTACTTC. Protein sequence: CASSEAQFRLAGEVQYF.

This sequence joins TRBV5-1 and TRBJ1-2; 8 bases fit TRBD1. CDR1 SGHRS and CDR2 YFSETQ come from the germline V gene. The V gene end was trimmed by 2 bases and the J gene end by 5 bases; junction bases not matched to a gene: 14. The CDR3 has 17 residues. CDR3 amino acids: CASSFRGAGQGIYGYTF. The DNA for the CDR3 is TGCGCCAGCAGCTTTAGAGGGGCAGGACAGGGAATATATGGCTACACCTTC.

The chain employs TRBV30 and TRBJ2-3; D may correspond to TRBD1 or TRBD2 (5 bases each). The CDR3 spans 14 residues. The V gene's germline CDR1 is GTSNPN and CDR2 SVGIG (reference sequence). V dropped 0 bases and J dropped 5 bases, with 12 bases sitting between them. The chain's CDR3 is CAWSVLGAGDTQYF. In nucleotides, the CDR3 is TGTGCCTGGAGTGTACTTGGGGCGGGAGATACGCAGTATTTT.

The genes are TRBV4-2 and TRBJ2-1; D may be TRBD2 (5 bases). The CDR3 totals 17 residues. Germline-derived CDR1 and CDR2 are LGHNA and YNFKEQ. The V gene lost 1 base and the J gene lost 0 bases, with 13 bases spanning the gap. As DNA, the CDR3 is TGTGCCAGCAGCCAAGTATTGGCGGGTTCCTCCTACAATGAGCAGTTCTTC. This encodes CASSQVLAGSSYNEQFF.

The gene calls are TRBV11-1 and TRBJ2-2, with 7 bases identical to TRBD2. V shed 4 bases and J 2 bases; nucleotides not matched to a gene: 7. Germline assignment: CDR1 SGHAT and CDR2 FQDESV (reference sequence). The CDR3 totals 16 residues. CDR3 region: CASSSPAGVNTGELFF. The CDR3 region has the DNA TGTGCCAGCAGCTCTCCGGCGGGAGTTAACACCGGGGAGCTGTTTTTT.

This chain uses TRBV6-5 with TRBJ2-1; D ambiguous. CDR1 and CDR2 from the germline V gene are MNHEY and SVGAGI. The CDR3 runs to 15 residues. V lost 5 bases and J lost 0, with 11 bases in between. The CDR3 sequence: CASSPDQSSYNEQFF. CDR3 in DNA: TGTGCCAGCAGTCCGGATCAGAGCTCCTACAATGAGCAGTTCTTC.

This clone was seen a single time. The chain carries TRBV19 and TRBJ2-5; possible D gene TRBD2, 5 bases. With 1 base removed from V and 0 bases from J, the gap between germline ends came to 9 bases. Germline V gene lookup returns CDR1 LNHDA and CDR2 SQIVND (reference sequence). There are 15 residues in the CDR3. In DNA form, the CDR3 reads TGTGCCAGTAGTATAGGGCAGGACTACCAAGAGACCCAGTACTTC. This sequence encodes CASSIGQDYQETQYF.

This clone appeared a few times. The chain joins TRBV7-3 to TRBJ2-1, with TRBD2 identical over 12 bases. V dropped 6 bases and J dropped 6; count of bases not matched to a gene: 6. From germline, CDR1 is SGHTA and CDR2 FQGTGA. The CDR3 loop spans 15 amino acids. Here the CDR3 DNA reads TGTGCCAGCAGAGCTAGCGGGAGGGCCCCCAATGAGCAGTTCTTC. Translation: CASRASGRAPNEQFF.

The rearrangement links TRBV9 to TRBJ1-1, with D possibly being TRBD1 (5 bases). Trimming took off 3 bases at V and 1 base at J, with 16 bases between the two ends. Germline V gene lookup returns CDR1 SGDLS and CDR2 YYNGEE. The CDR3 consists of 16 residues. The CDR3 nucleotides are TGTGCCAGCAGCGCCGAAGACAGCCTGCGGAACACTGAAGCTTTCTTT. Amino acid sequence: CASSAEDSLRNTEAFF.

The genes are TRBV28 and TRBJ2-5; tentatively, D is TRBD1 (5 bases). The CDR3 sequence is 15 residues long. Germline CDR1 MDHEN, CDR2 SYDVKM. The germline V and J ends were trimmed by 2 bases and 2 bases, with 12 bases remaining between them. The CDR3 coding sequence is TGTGCCAGCAGTTTACCCCCCAGGGTACAAGAGACCCAGTACTTC. The encoded protein is CASSLPPRVQETQYF. Variable domain in full (rest from reference TRBV28 and TRBJ2-5): DVKVTQSSRYLVKRTGEKVFLECVQDMDHENMFWYRQDPGLGLRLIYFSYDVKMKEKGDIPEGYSVSREKKERFSLILESASTNQTSMYLCASSLPPRVQETQYFGPGTRLLVL.

Comments on this clone: This sample includes further DNA sequences coding for the same CDR3. The chain joins TRBV27 to TRBJ2-7; D uncertain. This CDR3 comprises 13 residues. The V end was cut by 2 bases, the J end by 2 bases, with 7 bases between. The germline CDR1 and CDR2 sequences are MNHEY and SMNVEV (reference sequence). CDR3 coding DNA: TGTGCCAGCAGTTTAGGCCCGGCCTACGAGCAGTACTTC. This translates into CASSLGPAYEQYF.

The chain has TRBV7-2 and TRBJ2-1; D gene uncertain. The CDR3 length is 15 residues. Between the trimmed V and J ends, which lost 1 base and 2 bases, there was a span of 9 bases. Germline values: CDR1 SGHTA, CDR2 FQGNSA. DNA for the CDR3: TGTGCCAGCAGCTTAGAGAGCCCAGCCTACAATGAGCAGTTCTTC. It yields the protein CASSLESPAYNEQFF. The variable domain in full, with the rest retrieved from reference TRBV7-2 and TRBJ2-1, is GAGVSQSPSNKVTEKGKDVELRCDPISGHTALYWYRQSLGQGLEFLIYFQGNSAPDKSGLPSDRFSAERTGGSVSTLTIQRTQQEDSAVYLCASSLESPAYNEQFFGPGTRLTVL.

V usage is TRBV7-9 and J usage is TRBJ2-7; D is ambiguous. The germline CDR1 and CDR2 sequences are SEHNR and FQNEAQ (reference sequence). The V and J ends lost 3 bases and 0 bases respectively, with 6 bases between them. CDR3 length: 13 residues. The CDR3 DNA follows: TGTGCCAGCAGCTTGACACCCTCCTACGAGCAGTACTTC. Protein sequence: CASSLTPSYEQYF.

This clone was found once. The chain recombines TRBV9 with TRBJ2-1; TRBD1 matches at 11 bases. The CDR3 loop spans 17 amino acids. Germline CDR1 SGDLS, CDR2 YYNGEE. The trim removed 2 bases at V and 4 bases at J, leaving 8 bases unmatched. CDR3 in DNA: TGTGCCAGCAGCGTCTTTACCGGGACAGGGGGTTACAATGAGCAGTTCTTC. Amino acids: CASSVFTGTGGYNEQFF.

This chain connects TRBV2 to TRBJ1-2, with D tentatively TRBD1 (6 bases). This CDR3 has 12 residues. Trimming shortened V by 8 bases and J by 7 bases, and 14 bases separated the two germline ends. Germline CDR1 SNHLY, CDR2 FYNNEI. The CDR3 nucleotides read TGTGCCAGCGAGGGGGGGCGCCTTGGCTACACCTTC. Encoded protein: CASEGGRLGYTF.

The chain has TRBV7-9 and TRBJ1-2, with D tentatively TRBD1 (5 bases). Germline V lookup: CDR1 SEHNR, CDR2 FQNEAQ (reference sequence). This CDR3 region has 15 residues. V was cut by 0 bases and J by 5 bases, with 13 bases left in between. The CDR3 is CASSLARGAGYGYTF. CDR3 bases: TGTGCCAGCAGCTTAGCGCGCGGGGCAGGGTATGGCTACACCTTC.